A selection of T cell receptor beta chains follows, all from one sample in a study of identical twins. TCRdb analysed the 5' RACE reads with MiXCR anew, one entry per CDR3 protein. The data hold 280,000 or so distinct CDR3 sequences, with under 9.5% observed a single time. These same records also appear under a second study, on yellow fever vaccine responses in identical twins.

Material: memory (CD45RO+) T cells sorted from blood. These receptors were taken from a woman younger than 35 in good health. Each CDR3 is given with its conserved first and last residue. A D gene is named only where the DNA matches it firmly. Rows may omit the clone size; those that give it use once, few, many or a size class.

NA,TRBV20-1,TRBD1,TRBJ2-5,CSAATGGTETQYF,TGCAGTGCTGCAACAGGGGGTACAGAGACCCAGTACTTC
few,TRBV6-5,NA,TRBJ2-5,CASSSSLTGRETQYF,TGTGCCAGCAGTTCCTCTTTGACAGGACGGGAGACCCAGTACTTC
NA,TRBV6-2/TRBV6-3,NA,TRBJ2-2,CASTQNSVVELFF,TGTGCCAGCACCCAAAATAGTGTAGTGGAGCTGTTTTTT
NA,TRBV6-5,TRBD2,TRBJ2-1,CASSPIAGGQFF,TGTGCCAGCAGCCCTATAGCGGGAGGGCAGTTCTTC
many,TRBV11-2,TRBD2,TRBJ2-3,CASSPGGDTQYF,TGTGCCAGCAGCCCGGGGGGGGATACGCAGTATTTT
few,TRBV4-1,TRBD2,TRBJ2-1,CASSSSGRVNEQFF,TGCGCCAGCAGCAGTAGCGGGAGGGTCAATGAGCAGTTCTTC
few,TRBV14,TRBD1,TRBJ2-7,CASSQNQGAAYEQYF,TGTGCCAGCAGCCAGAACCAGGGGGCGGCCTACGAGCAGTACTTC
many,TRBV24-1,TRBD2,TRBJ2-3,CATSRASGSTDTQYF,TGTGCCACCAGCCGGGCTAGCGGGAGCACAGATACGCAGTATTTT
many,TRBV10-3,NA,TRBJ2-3,CAISEQSTDTQYF,TGTGCCATCAGCGAGCAGTCCACAGATACGCAGTATTTT
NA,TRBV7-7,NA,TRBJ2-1,CASSLSISGEQFF,TGTGCCAGCAGCTTATCGATTAGCGGTGAGCAGTTCTTC
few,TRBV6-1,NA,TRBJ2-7,CASSERTDGGYEQYF,TGTGCCAGCAGTGAACGTACAGATGGGGGGTACGAGCAGTACTTC
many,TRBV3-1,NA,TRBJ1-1,CASKQGAMNTEAFF,TGTGCCAGCAAGCAAGGTGCAATGAACACTGAAGCTTTCTTT
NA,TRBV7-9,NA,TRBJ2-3,CASSPSGTPSDTQYF,TGTGCCAGCAGCCCGTCTGGGACTCCCTCAGATACGCAGTATTTT
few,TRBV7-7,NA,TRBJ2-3,CASSLRAPPDTQYF,TGTGCCAGCAGCTTACGGGCGCCGCCAGATACGCAGTATTTT
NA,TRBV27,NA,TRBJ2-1,CASSWSGTTNLNEQFF,TGTGCCAGCAGTTGGTCCGGGACAACAAACCTCAATGAGCAGTTCTTC
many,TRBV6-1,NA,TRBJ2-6,CASGSSGANVLTF,TGTGCCAGCGGGAGCTCTGGGGCCAACGTCCTGACTTTC
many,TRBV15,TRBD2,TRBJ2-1,CATSKVAGRDEQFF,TGTGCCACCAGCAAGGTAGCGGGTAGGGATGAGCAGTTCTTC
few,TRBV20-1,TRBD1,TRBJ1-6,CSAPLDRPNSPLHF,TGCAGTGCTCCCTTGGACAGGCCAAATTCACCCCTCCACTTT
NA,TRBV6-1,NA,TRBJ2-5,CASRLEVGFAQYF,TGTGCCAGCAGGCTAGAGGTGGGATTTGCCCAGTACTTC
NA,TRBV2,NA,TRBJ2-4,CASSEGPKNIQYF,TGTGCCAGCAGTGAAGGTCCAAAAAACATTCAGTACTTC
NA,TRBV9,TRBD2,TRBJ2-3,CASSAGTRITDTQYF,TGTGCCAGCAGCGCCGGGACTAGGATCACAGATACGCAGTATTTT
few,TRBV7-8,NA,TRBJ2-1,CASSLSRVSRDNEQFF,TGTGCCAGCAGCTTATCCAGGGTCTCTAGGGACAATGAGCAGTTCTTC
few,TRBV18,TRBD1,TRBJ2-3,CASSPVAGTGVTDTQYF,TGTGCCAGCTCACCGGTAGCCGGGACAGGGGTCACAGATACGCAGTATTTT
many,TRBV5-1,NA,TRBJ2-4,CASTVGGGNIQYF,TGCGCCAGCACCGTCGGAGGGGGAAACATTCAGTACTTC
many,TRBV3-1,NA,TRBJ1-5,CASSRGSGNQPQHF,TGTGCCAGCAGCCGGGGATCTGGCAATCAGCCCCAGCATTTT
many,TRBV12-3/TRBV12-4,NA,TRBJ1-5,CASSLGGSQPQHF,TGTGCCAGCAGTTTAGGGGGGAGTCAGCCCCAGCATTTT
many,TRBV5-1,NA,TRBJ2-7,CASSSQVHYEQYF,TGCGCCAGCAGCTCACAGGTACACTACGAGCAGTACTTC
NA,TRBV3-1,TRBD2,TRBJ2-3,CASSRGWSGRARTDTQYF,TGTGCCAGCAGCCGAGGGTGGAGCGGGAGGGCCCGCACAGATACGCAGTATTTT
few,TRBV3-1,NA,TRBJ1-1,CASSQSDQAFF,TGTGCCAGCAGCCAATCAGATCAAGCTTTCTTT
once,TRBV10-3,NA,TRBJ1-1,CAITPGVGEAFF,TGTGCCATCACTCCAGGGGTCGGTGAAGCTTTCTTT
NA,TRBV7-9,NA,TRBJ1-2,CASVGFSYGYTF,TGTGCCAGCGTGGGGTTTAGCTATGGCTACACCTTC
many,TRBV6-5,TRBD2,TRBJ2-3,CASSYSSLAAFSSTDTQYF,TGTGCCAGCAGTTACTCGTCACTAGCGGCTTTTTCTAGCACAGATACGCAGTATTTT